The 17 T cell receptor beta chains given below trace back to one sample, sequenced in a study of beta chain features in type 1 diabetes (dated by TCRdb to 2016 to 2018). Receptor amplification or capture employed the immunoSEQ multiplex PCR assay. The entire amount of isolated RNA was reverse transcribed using the High Capacity cDNA Reverse Transcription Kit, so the sequenced TCRB transcripts were expressed ones. TCRdb obtained this table from immuneACCESS and retained in-frame rearrangements with V and J assigned. These tables miss some clones; where compared with another copy, unresolved V genes account for less than half of the shortfall, and the remainder is unexplained. The sample has about 320,000 clones on record, about 15% of them singletons. Clones ranked in the top ten supply roughly 6.7% of the sample. Sequencing was done on a sample of central memory CD4+ T cells from blood. Receptors were obtained from a man younger than 45 in good health.

This clone was detected a few times. V usage is TRBV6-1 and J usage is TRBJ1-5; TRBD1 matches 8 bases. Germline V lookup: CDR1 MNHNS, CDR2 SASEGT. V shed 6 bases, J shed 5 bases, and the junction held 6 bases outside the gene matches. The CDR3 is 14 amino acids. CDR3 bases: TGTGCCAGCAGCCCCGACAGGGGACATCAGCCCCAGCATTTT. Amino acids: CASSPDRGHQPQHF.

A note on this clone: Other DNA sequences in the sample encode the same CDR3. The V call is TRBV27, the J call TRBJ1-4; perhaps TRBD1 as D (6 bases). The CDR3 totals 13 residues. The germline V gene has CDR1 MNHEY and CDR2 SMNVEV (reference sequence). V lost 3 bases and J 8 bases, leaving 10 bases between the germline ends. CDR3 in DNA: TGTGCCAGCAGTTTCCGGGGGCGGGAAAAACTGTTTTTT. It yields the protein CASSFRGREKLFF.

This clone turned up a few times. J is TRBJ2-1 and V is TRBV14, with D perhaps given as TRBD1 or TRBD2 (5 bases each). V was clipped by 0 bases and J by 0 bases, with 9 bases between them. Germline CDR1 reads SGHDN; CDR2 reads FVKESK. This CDR3 is built from 16 residues. The CDR3 reads CASSQDGGSSYNEQFF. The CDR3, as DNA: TGTGCCAGCAGCCAAGATGGGGGTAGCTCCTACAATGAGCAGTTCTTC.

The chain links TRBV6-6 to TRBJ2-5; a weak D match, TRBD1 (6 bases). Germline-derived CDR1 and CDR2 are MNHNY and SVGAGI (reference sequence). The CDR3 runs to 16 residues. V was clipped by 3 bases and J by 4 bases, with 18 bases between them. The CDR3: CASSYRDNRKGETQYF. The CDR3 DNA is TGTGCCAGCAGTTATCGGGACAATCGGAAGGGAGAGACCCAGTACTTC.

This clone came up once. The V gene is TRBV6-5, the J gene TRBJ2-7; perhaps D is TRBD1 or TRBD2 (5 bases each). The CDR3 contains 13 residues. In germline, CDR1 is MNHEY, CDR2 SVGAGI. The germline V and J ends were trimmed by 7 bases and 0 bases, with 10 bases remaining between them. The CDR3 DNA follows: TGTGCCAGCAAAGCAGGGAGCTCCTACGAGCAGTACTTC. Its protein product is CASKAGSSYEQYF.

A word on this clone: A clone one base away is much larger, so this may be a read error. This specimen includes other DNA sequences encoding the same CDR3. J is TRBJ2-2 and V is TRBV7-2, with D uncertain. V lost 3 bases and J lost 6, with 2 bases in between. This CDR3 contains 11 residues. Germline-derived CDR1 and CDR2 are SGHTA and FQGNSA. Written as DNA, the CDR3 is TGTGCCAGCAGCTTGGCCGGGGAGCTGTTTTTT. Its protein product is CASSLAGELFF.

This chain links TRBV5-1 with TRBJ2-5; no clear D. This CDR3 has 12 amino acids. V lost 4 bases to trimming and J lost 0 bases, with 4 bases between them. CDR1 is SGHRS and CDR2 is YFSETQ in the germline V gene. The CDR3 loop is CASSPYQETQYF. The CDR3 DNA follows: TGCGCCAGCAGCCCGTACCAAGAGACCCAGTACTTC.

This clone has more than one count but fewer than ten. This chain joins TRBV11-1 and TRBJ2-1; 7 bases agree with TRBD2. This CDR3 is 13 amino acids long. The J segment lost 6 bases and the V segment lost 5 bases, leaving 4 bases of the junction unmatched. Germline CDR1 and CDR2: SGHAT and FQDESV (reference sequence). The CDR3 DNA reads as TGTGCCAGCAGCCTGGGAGGGCCCAATGAGCAGTTCTTC. Its translation: CASSLGGPNEQFF.

The V and J genes are TRBV9 and TRBJ2-1; 7 bases align to TRBD2. Unmatched junction bases numbered 5, after V lost 7 bases and J lost 10 bases. Germline CDR1 and CDR2: SGDLS and YYNGEE. CDR3 size: 11 residues. CDR3 loop: CASRTSREQFF. CDR3 nucleotides: TGTGCCAGCCGGACTAGTCGCGAGCAGTTCTTC.

This clone appeared a few times. This chain uses TRBV2 with TRBJ2-5; no reliable D call. V lost 5 bases, J lost 4 bases, and 14 bases lay in between. This CDR3 is 14 amino acids long. Germline CDR1 reads SNHLY; CDR2 reads FYNNEI. The CDR3 DNA follows: TGTGCCAGCAGTCCTACTAAAGCCCGAGAGACCCAGTACTTC. This gives the protein CASSPTKARETQYF.

This sequence joins TRBV7-8 and TRBJ1-6; no reliable D call. CDR1 and CDR2 from the germline V gene are SGHVS and FQNEAQ. This CDR3 region has 17 residues. V was shortened by 5 bases and J by 1 base, with 15 bases between the two germline ends. The CDR3 here is CASSPYRLGSYNSPLHF. CDR3 nucleotides: TGTGCCAGCAGCCCCTACCGCCTCGGGTCCTATAATTCACCCCTCCACTTT.

The genes are TRBV10-3 and TRBJ2-3; D may correspond to TRBD1 or TRBD2 (5 bases each). The length of the CDR3 is 15 residues. Germline lookup yields CDR1 ENHRY and CDR2 SYGVKD. Trimming left V 10 bases short and J 6 bases short, with 23 bases between. The CDR3 loop reads CASRDDLSELDTQYF. Written as DNA, the CDR3 is TGTGCCAGCAGGGACGACTTGTCCGAGCTCGATACGCAGTATTTT.

The CDR3 reads CASSGRQGIDTQYF. In DNA, the CDR3 is TGTGCCAGCAGTGGGAGACAGGGGATAGATACGCAGTATTTT. The chain couples TRBV2 to TRBJ2-3, with 8 nucleotides matching TRBD1. Germline-derived CDR1 and CDR2 are SNHLY and FYNNEI. V lost 4 bases and J lost 5; bases outside the gene matches: 5. This CDR3 has 14 residues.

This chain joins TRBV11-2 and TRBJ1-3, with 9 bases identical to TRBD1. This CDR3 has 18 residues. Trimming at V came to 0 bases and at J to 1 base, leaving 7 bases not matched to a gene. From germline, CDR1 is SGHAT and CDR2 FQNNGV. CDR3 region: CASSLDQYRGQSGNTIYF. Here the CDR3 DNA reads TGTGCCAGCAGCTTAGACCAATACAGGGGGCAATCTGGAAACACCATATATTTT.

The V gene is TRBV9, the J gene TRBJ2-3; tentatively, D is TRBD2 (6 bases). Germline CDR1 SGDLS, CDR2 YYNGEE. The CDR3 covers 16 residues. Trimming removed 0 bases from V and 0 bases from J, with 11 bases in between. The CDR3 DNA reads as TGTGCCAGCAGCGTAGGCGGGGTGACTAGCACAGATACGCAGTATTTT. This translates into CASSVGGVTSTDTQYF. The full variable domain, its missing parts supplied by reference TRBV9 and TRBJ2-3, is DSGVTQTPKHLITATGQRVTLRCSPRSGDLSVYWYQQSLDQGLQFLIQYYNGEERAKGNILERFSAQQFPDLHSELNLSSLELGDSALYFCASSVGGVTSTDTQYFGPGTRLTVL.

The DNA for the CDR3 is TGTGCCAGCTCACGATCGGCGAGGGGCATCGGCGGGGAGCTGTTTTTT. Residues: CASSRSARGIGGELFF. The V and J genes are TRBV18 and TRBJ2-2, with D perhaps assigned TRBD1 or TRBD2 (5 bases each). The CDR3 covers 16 residues. The germline V and J ends were trimmed by 4 bases and 7 bases, with 19 bases remaining between them. Germline CDR1 reads KGHSH; CDR2 reads LQKENI.

V and J are TRBV19 and TRBJ1-4; 7 bases map to TRBD1. Unmatched junction bases numbered 3, after V lost 7 bases and J lost 1 base. Germline V gene lookup returns CDR1 LNHDA and CDR2 SQIVND (reference sequence). CDR3 length: 14 residues. CDR3 loop: CASTRGQTNEKLFF. The CDR3 coding sequence is TGTGCCAGTACAAGGGGGCAAACTAATGAAAAACTGTTTTTT.